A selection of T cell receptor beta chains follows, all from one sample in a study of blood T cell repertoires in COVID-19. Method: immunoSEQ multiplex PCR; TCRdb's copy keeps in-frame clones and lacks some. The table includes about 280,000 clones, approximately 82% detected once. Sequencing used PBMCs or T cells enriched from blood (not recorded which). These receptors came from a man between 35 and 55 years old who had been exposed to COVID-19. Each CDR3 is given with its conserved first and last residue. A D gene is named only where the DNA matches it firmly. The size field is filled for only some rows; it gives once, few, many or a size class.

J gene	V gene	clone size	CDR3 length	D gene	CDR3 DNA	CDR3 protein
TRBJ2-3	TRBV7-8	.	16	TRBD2	TGTGCCAGCAGCTTTGGGACTAGCGGGAGGGTAGATACGCAGTATTTT	CASSFGTSGRVDTQYF
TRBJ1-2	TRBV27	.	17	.	TGTGCCAGCAGCCACACAGGTACGGGAGTTACTTCCTATGGCTACACCTTC	CASSHTGTGVTSYGYTF
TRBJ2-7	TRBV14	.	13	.	TGTGCCAGCAGTGGCAGCCTAGGAATCGAGCAGTACTTC	CASSGSLGIEQYF
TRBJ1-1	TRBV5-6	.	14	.	TGTGCCAGCAGCTTGGTGGGGCATTTGGCTGAAGCTTTCTTT	CASSLVGHLAEAFF
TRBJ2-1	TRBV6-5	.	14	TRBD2	TGTGCCAGCAGAGGGACTAGCTCATTGGCCCGGCAGTTCTTC	CASRGTSSLARQFF
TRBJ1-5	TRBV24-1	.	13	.	TGTGCCACCAGTGAATCGGGAAATGAACCCCAGCATTTT	CATSESGNEPQHF
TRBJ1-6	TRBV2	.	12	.	TGTGCCAGCAGCGACGAGGGATCACCCCTCCACTTT	CASSDEGSPLHF
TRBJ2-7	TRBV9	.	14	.	TGTGCCAGCAGCGTAACCCCCAGGGCCTACGAGCAGTACTTC	CASSVTPRAYEQYF
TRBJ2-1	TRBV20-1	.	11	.	TGCAGTGCTAGTCTCTACAATGAGCAGTTCTTC	CSASLYNEQFF
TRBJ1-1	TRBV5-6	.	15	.	TGTGCCAGCAGCGTGACCCCCATGAGCGGCACTGAAGCTTTCTTT	CASSVTPMSGTEAFF
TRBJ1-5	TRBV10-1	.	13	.	TGCGCCAGCAGTGAGAGAACATACCAGCCCCAGCATTTT	CASSERTYQPQHF
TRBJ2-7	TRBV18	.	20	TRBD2	TGTGCCAGCTCAACCCGCCTGACCGGGACAGAACTAGCGGGGGGGTACGAGCAGTACTTC	CASSTRLTGTELAGGYEQYF
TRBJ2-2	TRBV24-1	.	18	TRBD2	TGTGCCACCAGTGATCCCTGGACTAGCGGAGCTCACACCGGGGAGCTGTTTTTT	CATSDPWTSGAHTGELFF
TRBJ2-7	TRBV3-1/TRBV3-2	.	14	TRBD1	TGTGCCAGCAGCCGACAGGGTAGCACCTACGAGCAGTACTTC	CASSRQGSTYEQYF
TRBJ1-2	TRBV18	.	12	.	TGTGCCAGCTCACCAAACAGGGATGGCTACACCTTC	CASSPNRDGYTF
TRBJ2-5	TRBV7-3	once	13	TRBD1	TGTGCCAGCAGCCAAAGGGGGCCAGAGACCCAGTACTTC	CASSQRGPETQYF
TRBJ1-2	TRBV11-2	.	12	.	TGTGCCAGCAGCGCCTCAACAGCTTACTACACCTTC	CASSASTAYYTF
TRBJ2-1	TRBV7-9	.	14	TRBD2	TGTGCCACGCGGGGGAGCTCCCTTTGGAATGAGCAGTTCTTC	CATRGSSLWNEQFF
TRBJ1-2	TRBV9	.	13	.	TGTGCCAGCAGCGGGTCAGGCGTCTATGGCTACACCTTC	CASSGSGVYGYTF
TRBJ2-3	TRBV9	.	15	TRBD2	TGTGCCAGCAGCCATAGCGGGAACCCCCCAGATACGCAGTATTTT	CASSHSGNPPDTQYF
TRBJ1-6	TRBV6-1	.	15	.	TGTGCCAGCAGTGAAGTCTGGGTAGGACTCTCACCCCTCCACTTT	CASSEVWVGLSPLHF
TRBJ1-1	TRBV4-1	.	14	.	TGCGCCAGCAGCCAATTCAGGTTGAACACTGAAGCTTTCTTT	CASSQFRLNTEAFF
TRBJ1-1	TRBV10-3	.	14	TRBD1	TGTGCCATCAGTGAACGACAGGGGGCGGCTGAAGCTTTCTTT	CAISERQGAAEAFF
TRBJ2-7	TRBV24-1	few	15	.	TGTGCCACCAGTGACCACCTTAGTGCGACCTACGAGCAGTACTTC	CATSDHLSATYEQYF
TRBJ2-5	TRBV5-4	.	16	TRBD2	TGTGCCGGTGGGAGATCGGGACTAGCGGATGGGGAGACCCAGTACTTC	CAGGRSGLADGETQYF
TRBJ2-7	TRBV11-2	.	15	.	TGTGCCAGCAGCCCCGAGGTAGGTCGATTCTACGAGCAGTACTTC	CASSPEVGRFYEQYF
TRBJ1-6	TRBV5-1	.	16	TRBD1	TGCGCCAGCAGCTTAGCCCCTGGGACAGATAATTCACCCCTCCACTTT	CASSLAPGTDNSPLHF
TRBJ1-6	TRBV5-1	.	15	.	TGCGCCAGCAGCTGGGGGGACGGTTATAATTCACCCCTCCACTTT	CASSWGDGYNSPLHF
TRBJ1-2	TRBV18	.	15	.	TGTGCCAGCTCACCCCCGGCGACCGGGGGCTATGGCTACACCTTC	CASSPPATGGYGYTF
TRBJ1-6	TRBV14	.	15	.	TGTGCCAGCAGCCAAGATCGTGGCAGTAATTCACCCCTCCACTTT	CASSQDRGSNSPLHF
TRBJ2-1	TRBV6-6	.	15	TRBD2	TGTGCCAGCGTTCTGATGGCGGGAGGCGACAATGAGCAGTTCTTC	CASVLMAGGDNEQFF
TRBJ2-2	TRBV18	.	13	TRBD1	TGTGCCAGCTGCCCGACAGGGTTCGGGGAGCTGTTTTTT	CASCPTGFGELFF
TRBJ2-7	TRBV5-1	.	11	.	TGCGCCAGCAGCTATAACTACGAGCAGTACTTC	CASSYNYEQYF